This T cell receptor (beta chain) was identified during a study of beta chain features in type 1 diabetes. Study summary: Patients did not differ from healthy donors in age, gender or cell yield. Whole-study findings and limits: When Type 1 diabetes patients were examined, their TCRB CDR3s proved moderately but significantly shorter in all four CD4+ subsets.

The study reverse transcribed the entire isolated RNA, so it sequenced expressed TCRB transcripts. Clones were read by immunoSEQ multiplex PCR, and TCRdb kept only the in-frame ones, dropping some. This sample has approximately 260,000 clones, with approximately 25% found just once. This clone was seen a handful of times. What it recognizes is unknown. There was one heparinised blood draw per donor, averaging approximately 120 mL. CD45RO/CCR7/CD25/CD127/CD95/CD27 staining was used to isolate CD4+ naive, central memory, regulatory and stem cell-like memory cells by sorting. The clonotype was recovered from a woman aged 30 to 39 with type 1 diabetes. The sample comprised naive CD4+ T cells from blood.

CDR3 coding DNA: TGTGCCAGCAGCAATAGACAGGGGGCAAGGCAGCCCCAGCATTTT. Protein product: CASSNRQGARQPQHF. The V call is TRBV21-1, the J call TRBJ1-5; the table's D call TRBD1 went unverified against the DNA. TRBV21-1 is shown as a pseudogene. The CDR3 length is 15 residues.